The source of this T cell receptor beta chain is a study of beta chain features in type 1 diabetes. Study as a whole: The number of sorted cells examined across all samples was around 110 million. Study observations and caveats: Patients with Type 1 diabetes showed moderately but significantly shorter TCRB CDR3s in all four CD4+ subsets. Naive, central memory and Treg TCRB repertoires seemed to resemble each other more closely in patients than they did in healthy donors. In patients and controls equally, PCR might favor templates that are shorter.

Germline loops: CDR1 SGHRS, CDR2 YFSETQ. The germline V and J ends were trimmed by 3 bases and 0 bases, with 9 bases remaining between them. CDR3 length equals 14 residues. Worth noting for this clone: The antigen is undetermined.

cDNA synthesis used the whole RNA isolate, giving expressed TCRB sequences. The repertoire was sequenced with immunoSEQ multiplex PCR; TCRdb's copy has only in-frame clones and lacks some. The sample gives 200,000 to 300,000 clones, approximately 11% of which show up once; around 0.017% is in the top ten. The specimen was naive CD4+ T cells from blood. The receptor's source is a young man with type 1 diabetes. The chain recombines TRBV5-1 with TRBJ1-2; no reliable D call. CDR3 coding DNA: TGCGCCAGCAGCTATGGGCAGCCTAACTATGGCTACACCTTC. Residues: CASSYGQPNYGYTF.